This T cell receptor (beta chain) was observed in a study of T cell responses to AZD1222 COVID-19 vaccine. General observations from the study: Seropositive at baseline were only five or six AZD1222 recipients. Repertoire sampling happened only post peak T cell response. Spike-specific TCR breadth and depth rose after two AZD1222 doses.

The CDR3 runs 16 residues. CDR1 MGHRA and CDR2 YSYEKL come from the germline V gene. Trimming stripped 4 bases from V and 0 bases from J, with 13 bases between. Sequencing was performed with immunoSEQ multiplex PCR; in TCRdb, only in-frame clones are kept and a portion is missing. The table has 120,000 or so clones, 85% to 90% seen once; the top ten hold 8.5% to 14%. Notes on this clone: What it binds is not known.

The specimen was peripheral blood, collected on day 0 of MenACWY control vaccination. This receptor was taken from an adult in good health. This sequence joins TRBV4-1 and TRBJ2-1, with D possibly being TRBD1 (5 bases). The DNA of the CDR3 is TGCGCCAGCAGCCTCCAAGGGGCGAGCTCCTACAATGAGCAGTTCTTC. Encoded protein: CASSLQGASSYNEQFF.